This TCR beta chain stems from a study of blood T cell repertoires in COVID-19. In the study overall: The United States, Italy and Spain were the sources of the acute and convalescent COVID-19 samples. PBMCs, B-cell-depleted T cells, or T cells were the source of the cDNA or gDNA that made up the material.

In the original processing: Nucleated cell counts were estimated from reference gene primer amplification. Generated by immunoSEQ multiplex PCR, the TCRdb table keeps only in-frame clones and is missing some. V and J calls plus clone size are reproduced from that table; the DNA served to infer D and trimming. The sample includes around 300,000 clones, roughly 85% seen only once; the top ten take roughly 11%. The CDR3 loop spans 15 amino acids. V lost 3 bases to trimming and J lost 5 bases; unmatched junction nucleotides: 8. Germline V gene lookup returns CDR1 SGHTA and CDR2 FQGNSA. The gene calls are TRBV7-2 and TRBJ2-3; 7 bases map to TRBD2. The sample was peripheral blood. This clonotype was sampled from a woman between 70 and 85 years old with acute or convalescent COVID-19. CDR3 loop: CASSFSQRGRDTQYF. The CDR3 DNA reads TGTGCCAGCAGCTTTTCGCAGCGGGGACGAGATACGCAGTATTTT.